This entry lists 27 T cell receptor beta chains sequenced from one sample in a study of blood T cell repertoires in COVID-19. Libraries were prepared by immunoSEQ multiplex PCR; TCRdb keeps only in-frame clonotypes and omits some of them. The data contain roughly 300,000 clones, roughly 86% of them singletons. Sequencing was performed on peripheral blood. These receptors originate from a woman aged 50 to 60 with acute or convalescent COVID-19.

The chain couples TRBV7-9 to TRBJ2-2; D ambiguous. V was shortened by 10 bases and J by 1 base, with 7 bases between the two germline ends. This CDR3 is 12 amino acids long. Per germline, CDR1 SEHNR and CDR2 FQNEAQ (reference sequence). The CDR3 sequence: CAIFRNTGELFF. The CDR3 nucleotides read TGTGCCATATTTCGGAACACCGGGGAGCTGTTTTTT.

The chain joins TRBV7-8 to TRBJ2-6; no definite D call. Germline CDR1 SGHVS, CDR2 FQNEAQ. V shed 4 bases and J shed 2 bases, with 9 bases lying between them. This CDR3 has 15 residues. The CDR3 here is CASSSPETGANVLTF. CDR3 in DNA: TGTGCCAGCAGCTCCCCAGAAACTGGGGCCAACGTCCTGACTTTC.

On this clone itself: This sample includes further DNA sequences coding for the same CDR3. CDR3 bases: TGCGCCAGCAGCCAAGCACGCGGGGGGACTAATGAAAAACTGTTTTTT. It is translated as CASSQARGGTNEKLFF. The V gene is TRBV4-1, the J gene TRBJ1-4; D possibly corresponds to TRBD1 (5 bases). Germline loops: CDR1 MGHRA, CDR2 YSYEKL. Trimming shortened V by 1 base and J by 2 bases, and 11 bases separated the two germline ends. The CDR3 length is 16 residues.

The rearrangement links TRBV20-1 to TRBJ1-2; unclear D gene. CDR1 is DFQATT and CDR2 is SNEGSKA in the germline V gene (reference sequence). Trimming left V 6 bases short and J 7 bases short, with 12 bases between. This CDR3 spans 11 amino acids. The CDR3 DNA follows: TGCAGTGCGGCACAGCCTCCTGGCTACACCTTC. It translates to CSAAQPPGYTF.

V is TRBV7-8 and J is TRBJ2-7; 10 positions match TRBD2. With V trimmed by 5 bases and J by 2 bases, 6 bases remained unmatched. This CDR3 is built from 15 residues. Germline V lookup: CDR1 SGHVS, CDR2 FQNEAQ. The CDR3: CASSNGLAETYEQYF. The CDR3 DNA sequence: TGTGCCAGCAGCAACGGACTAGCGGAAACCTACGAGCAGTACTTC.

The genes are TRBV6-5 and TRBJ1-4; D possibly corresponds to TRBD1 (6 bases). The V and J ends lost 5 bases and 6 bases respectively, with 13 bases between them. The CDR3 length is 14 residues. Per germline, CDR1 MNHEY and CDR2 SVGAGI. The CDR3 DNA reads TGTGCCAGCAGTAAACAGGGATTGGATGAAAAACTGTTTTTT. Encoded protein: CASSKQGLDEKLFF.

The chain has TRBV5-1 and TRBJ2-1; the D gene is possibly TRBD2 (5 bases). With 3 bases removed from V and 2 bases from J, the gap between germline ends came to 9 bases. From germline, CDR1 is SGHRS and CDR2 YFSETQ. The CDR3 runs 14 residues. CDR3 sequence: CASSSTGTYNEQFF. Written as DNA, the CDR3 is TGCGCCAGCAGCTCAACCGGGACCTACAATGAGCAGTTCTTC.

The rearrangement links TRBV19 to TRBJ1-5, with 8 bases lining up with TRBD1. This CDR3 comprises 17 residues. Germline CDR1 and CDR2: LNHDA and SQIVND (reference sequence). Trimming cost V 5 bases and J 8 bases; bases outside gene matches: 17. CDR3 in DNA: TGTGCCAGTAGTCAGAGCCGGGACAGGCGAAATCTCGAGCCCCAGCATTTT. Its protein product is CASSQSRDRRNLEPQHF.

J is TRBJ1-3 and V is TRBV2; tentative D call: TRBD1 (6 bases). The CDR3 has 16 residues. V lost 5 bases and J lost 7, with 21 bases in between. Per germline, CDR1 SNHLY and CDR2 FYNNEI. CDR3 nucleotides: TGTGCCAGCAGTTCATTCGCTTGGACAGAAAAGAACACCATATATTTT. This translates into CASSSFAWTEKNTIYF.

CDR3 coding DNA: TGTGCCACCACACGCCGGGACAGAGACACCGGGGAGCTGTTTTTT. Translated: CATTRRDRDTGELFF. The chain recombines TRBV24-1 with TRBJ2-2; TRBD1 agrees at 7 bases. CDR1 KGHDR and CDR2 SFDVKD come from the germline V gene. The J segment lost 3 bases and the V segment lost 8 bases, leaving 8 bases of the junction unmatched. The length of the CDR3 is 15 residues.

CDR3 region: CASSDLDREWRETQYF. For the CDR3, the DNA is TGTGCCAGCAGTGACCTGGACAGGGAATGGCGAGAGACCCAGTACTTC. This rearrangement joins TRBV25-1 to TRBJ2-5; 8 positions match TRBD1. This CDR3 has 16 residues. Germline CDR1 MGHDK, CDR2 SYGVNS. After removal of 3 bases from V and 4 bases from J, the junction contained 10 bases not matched to a gene.

V and J are TRBV7-9 and TRBJ2-2; D gene unclear. Germline V gene lookup returns CDR1 SEHNR and CDR2 FQNEAQ (reference sequence). CDR3 length equals 14 residues. With 1 base removed from V and 5 bases from J, the gap between germline ends came to 8 bases. CDR3 in amino acids: CASSLDVRTGELFF. Here the CDR3 DNA reads TGTGCCAGCAGCTTAGATGTCAGGACCGGGGAGCTGTTTTTT.

The chain uses TRBV19 and TRBJ2-2, with 9 bases fitting TRBD2. The junction had 7 bases not matched to a gene; V was cut back by 8 bases and J by 6 bases. The CDR3 runs 14 residues. Germline CDR1 reads LNHDA; CDR2 reads SQIVND (reference sequence). In DNA form, the CDR3 reads TGTGCCAGTCTGAGGCGGGAGGGACCCGGGGAGCTGTTTTTT. This codes for CASLRREGPGELFF.

This clone came up once. In nucleotides, the CDR3 is TGCAGCGTTGACGGGACTAGCGGGAGGAACACCGGGGAGCTGTTTTTT. It specifies CSVDGTSGRNTGELFF. The V call is TRBV29-1, the J call TRBJ2-2, with TRBD2 matching 14 bases. CDR3 size: 16 residues. The J segment lost 1 base and the V segment lost 3 bases, leaving 1 base of the junction unmatched. Germline loops: CDR1 SQVTM, CDR2 ANQGSEA.

The chain has TRBV10-3 and TRBJ2-1; possible D gene TRBD2, 5 bases. Between the trimmed V and J ends, which lost 8 bases and 3 bases, there was a span of 20 bases. Germline CDR1 reads ENHRY; CDR2 reads SYGVKD. This CDR3 is built from 16 residues. The CDR3 region has the DNA TGTGCCATCCAAGACCCTACGGAGGCCTACTACAATGAGCAGTTCTTC. Translating gives CAIQDPTEAYYNEQFF.

This chain joins TRBV4-2 and TRBJ2-7; possible D gene TRBD1, 6 bases. The germline V and J ends were trimmed by 1 base and 2 bases, with 12 bases remaining between them. The CDR3 contains 15 residues. The germline CDR1 and CDR2 sequences are LGHNA and YNFKEQ. The CDR3 DNA reads TGTGCCAGCAGCCAAGGGGGGCAGGCCGCCTACGAGCAGTACTTC. Its translation is CASSQGGQAAYEQYF.

This clone has a handful of counts. V usage is TRBV28 and J usage is TRBJ1-2, with D perhaps TRBD1 (6 bases). CDR3 length: 16 amino acids. Germline-derived CDR1 and CDR2 are MDHEN and SYDVKM. V lost 3 bases to trimming and J lost 3 bases, with 17 bases between them. In DNA form, the CDR3 reads TGTGCCAGCAGTTTTCTGGGACCGACAGGCCACTATGGCTACACCTTC. It translates to CASSFLGPTGHYGYTF.

The CDR3 nucleotides are TGTGCCAGCAGTTTACAGGGGTACGGGGAGCTGTTTTTT. It yields the protein CASSLQGYGELFF. This rearrangement joins TRBV7-9 to TRBJ2-2; TRBD1 matches at 7 bases. This CDR3 is 13 amino acids long. CDR1 is SEHNR and CDR2 is FQNEAQ in the germline V gene (reference sequence). Trimming took 6 bases from V and 7 from J; bases not matched to a gene: 5.

V is TRBV5-1 and J is TRBJ2-2, with 10 bases identical to TRBD2. The germline gives CDR1 SGHRS, CDR2 YFSETQ. The V gene end was trimmed by 4 bases and the J gene end by 1 base; junction bases not matched to a gene: 4. The CDR3 consists of 16 residues. CDR3 sequence reads: CASSRRTSGNTGELFF. The DNA of the CDR3 is TGCGCCAGCAGCCGCCGGACTAGCGGGAACACCGGGGAGCTGTTTTTT.

The chain is built from TRBV25-1 and TRBJ2-7, with 14 bases aligning to TRBD2. Germline V gives CDR1 MGHDK, CDR2 SYGVNS. The CDR3 has 16 residues. The V gene end was trimmed by 3 bases and the J gene end by 5 bases; junction bases not matched to a gene: 6. The CDR3 loop is CASSETGTSGSDEQYF. The CDR3 nucleotides are TGTGCCAGCAGTGAGACCGGGACTAGCGGGAGTGACGAGCAGTACTTC.

The J gene is TRBJ1-3, the V gene TRBV4-3; weak D call: TRBD1 (6 bases). The CDR3 covers 15 residues. Germline V gives CDR1 LGHNA, CDR2 YSLEER. V shed 3 bases and J shed 4 bases, with 13 bases lying between them. In nucleotides, the CDR3 is TGCGCCAGCAGCCAGCAGACAGGATCGGGAAACACCATATATTTT. This encodes CASSQQTGSGNTIYF.

This clone was seen more than once but under ten times. This chain uses TRBV2 with TRBJ1-2, with TRBD1 matching 7 bases. The CDR3 covers 14 residues. The germline gives CDR1 SNHLY, CDR2 FYNNEI. Trimming removed 4 bases from V and 3 bases from J; junction bases left unmatched: 5. CDR3 sequence: CASSATGMDYGYTF. CDR3 in DNA: TGTGCCAGCAGTGCGACAGGGATGGACTATGGCTACACCTTC.

The chain links TRBV27 to TRBJ2-5; a weak D match, TRBD2 (6 bases). The V end was cut by 5 bases, the J end by 0 bases, with 10 bases between. The germline CDR1 and CDR2 sequences are MNHEY and SMNVEV (reference sequence). The CDR3 is 14 residues long. CDR3 protein: CASSRRDYQETQYF. The CDR3 DNA is TGTGCCAGCAGTAGAAGGGACTACCAAGAGACCCAGTACTTC.

The gene calls are TRBV6-4 and TRBJ2-1, with D hard to call. The CDR3 length is 14 residues. Trimming cost V 6 bases and J 0 bases, with 9 bases left between them. Germline loops: CDR1 MRHNA, CDR2 SNTAGT. The CDR3 DNA follows: TGTGCCAGCAGCCTTACTGGCTCCTACAATGAGCAGTTCTTC. It specifies CASSLTGSYNEQFF.

CDR3 region: CASSGGGYNEQFF. The CDR3 coding sequence is TGCGCCAGCAGCGGGGGCGGCTACAATGAGCAGTTCTTC. The chain recombines TRBV5-1 with TRBJ2-1; D may be TRBD1 (6 bases). CDR3 length equals 13 residues. Per the germline V gene, CDR1 is SGHRS and CDR2 is YFSETQ. Trimming removed 4 bases at V and 3 bases at J, with 8 bases between.

V gene TRBV7-9 combines with J gene TRBJ1-6; TRBD1 agrees at 9 bases. CDR3 length equals 14 residues. Losses at the gene ends were 1 base for V and 8 bases for J; bases not matched to a gene: 0. Germline values: CDR1 SEHNR, CDR2 FQNEAQ (reference sequence). The CDR3 nucleotides are TGTGCCAGCAGCTTAGGGACAGGGGATTCACCCCTCCACTTT. This sequence encodes CASSLGTGDSPLHF. Drawing the rest from reference TRBV7-9 and TRBJ1-6, the complete variable domain is DTGVSQNPRHKITKRGQNVTFRCDPISEHNRLYWYRQTLGQGPEFLTYFQNEAQLEKSRLLSDRFSAERPKGSFSTLEIQRTEQGDSAMYLCASSLGTGDSPLHFGNGTRLTVT.

This clone was seen once. The chain joins TRBV19 to TRBJ1-5; 7 bases line up with TRBD1. The V segment lost 3 bases and the J segment 6 bases; nucleotides outside the gene matches: 8. This CDR3 is 15 amino acids long. Germline V gene sequence: CDR1 LNHDA, CDR2 SQIVND (reference sequence). DNA for the CDR3: TGTGCCAGTAGTATTTGGATACAGGGGAGTCAGCCCCAGCATTTT. Its translation: CASSIWIQGSQPQHF.